The clone carrying this TCR beta chain was observed a handful of times. The antigen remains undetermined. This sample stems from a study of blood T cells in healthy people across ages. Study-level points and caveats: Donor CMV infection status was unknown, possibly confounding age-related changes in expanded clonotypes.

The CDR3 loop spans 12 amino acids. Trimming left V 4 bases short and J 2 bases short, with 9 bases between. Germline loops: CDR1 SQVTM, CDR2 ANQGSEA. Next came a second PCR, run for roughly 6 to 11 cycles, which used a sample-barcoded 5' primer along with a J-beta primer mix. From the 5' RACE reads, TCRdb called clonotypes with MiXCR, one entry per CDR3 protein. In the table there are about 970,000 distinct CDR3 sequences, roughly 51% of which are singletons. The sequenced sample was blood. The clonotype comes from a woman in her fifties or sixties in good health. This chain connects TRBV29-1 to TRBJ2-7; D is ambiguous. Here the CDR3 DNA reads TGCAGCGTTGCCGGGCAAGCCTACGAGCAGTACTTC. It is translated as CSVAGQAYEQYF.